These 21 T cell receptor beta chains were sequenced from one sample in a study of T cells after yellow fever vaccination. TCRdb reprocessed the 5' RACE reads via MiXCR and lists one record per CDR3 protein. The data hold under 550,000 distinct CDR3 sequences, with 21% observed a single time. The specimen comprised PBMCs, sampled roughly 20 days after the first yellow fever vaccination. Source of these receptors: a man aged 18 to 30 who received the YFV17D yellow fever vaccine.

V gene TRBV7-2 combines with J gene TRBJ1-4; D is undetermined. Looked up from germline, CDR1 is SGHTA and CDR2 is FQGNSA. The V end lost 1 base, the J end lost 8 bases, and 14 bases lay between the germline ends. This CDR3 has 15 residues. The CDR3 loop is CASSLGTGLQEKLFF. The DNA of the CDR3 is TGTGCCAGCAGCTTAGGGACGGGCCTCCAGGAAAAACTGTTTTTT.

The V and J genes are TRBV7-8 and TRBJ1-2; perhaps TRBD1 as D (5 bases). CDR3 length: 14 amino acids. In germline, CDR1 is SGHVS, CDR2 FQNEAQ. V was trimmed by 5 bases and J by 7 bases, leaving 17 bases between them. Written as DNA, the CDR3 is TGTGCCAGCAGCGGATTTCAGGGAGGTCTTGGCTACACCTTC. This encodes CASSGFQGGLGYTF.

There are a few counts of this clonotype. The chain has TRBV9 and TRBJ2-5, with TRBD1 matching 10 bases. Germline CDR1 SGDLS, CDR2 YYNGEE. This CDR3 contains 16 residues. V was pared by 4 bases and J by 5 bases, with 11 bases of the junction left unmatched. The DNA of the CDR3 is TGTGCCAGCAGCTTAGGCGACAGGGGGCCTTGGGAGACCCAGTACTTC. Its translation: CASSLGDRGPWETQYF.

The chain links TRBV7-9 to TRBJ2-1, with 9 bases lining up with TRBD1. The CDR3 has 13 residues. J lost 7 bases, V lost 10 bases, and 8 bases had no gene match. Germline CDR1 SEHNR, CDR2 FQNEAQ (reference sequence). CDR3 sequence: CATSDRGVNEQFF. The CDR3 nucleotides are TGTGCCACCTCGGACAGGGGTGTGAATGAGCAGTTCTTC.

In its sample, this clonotype was seen a few times. V usage is TRBV5-1 and J usage is TRBJ2-3; D possibly corresponds to TRBD1 (5 bases). CDR3 size: 14 residues. Trimming took 3 bases from V and 5 from J, leaving 13 bases between them. Germline V gene lookup returns CDR1 SGHRS and CDR2 YFSETQ. CDR3 protein: CASSSGWGQDTQYF. CDR3 DNA: TGCGCCAGCAGCTCTGGTTGGGGCCAAGATACGCAGTATTTT. The entire variable domain, with the rest obtained from reference TRBV5-1 and TRBJ2-3, is as follows: KAGVTQTPRYLIKTRGQQVTLSCSPISGHRSVSWYQQTPGQGLQFLFEYFSETQRNKGNFPGRFSGRQFSNSRSEMNVSTLELGDSALYLCASSSGWGQDTQYFGPGTRLTVL.

This clonotype was seen a handful of times. The chain joins TRBV20-1 to TRBJ1-4, with unresolved D. The CDR3 extends over 15 amino acids. Trimming cost V 4 bases and J 0 bases, with 12 bases left between them. Germline CDR1 is DFQATT and CDR2 is SNEGSKA (reference sequence). The CDR3 DNA reads as TGCAGTGCTATTACAGTAATTGCAACTAATGAAAAACTGTTTTTT. As protein: CSAITVIATNEKLFF.

This clonotype was seen only a few times. V usage is TRBV7-2 and J usage is TRBJ2-2; no reliable D call. Germline values: CDR1 SGHTA, CDR2 FQGNSA. The CDR3 has 14 amino acids. V was shortened by 1 base and J by 9 bases, with 12 bases between the two germline ends. The CDR3 DNA follows: TGTGCCAGCAGCTTAGTCCGTCTGCACCGGGAGCTGTTTTTT. Translated, it gives CASSLVRLHRELFF.

The sample holds a few counts of this clonotype. The rearrangement links TRBV7-9 to TRBJ2-3; tentative D call: TRBD1 (5 bases). The length of the CDR3 is 17 residues. Germline CDR1 and CDR2: SEHNR and FQNEAQ (reference sequence). The germline V and J ends were trimmed by 2 bases and 2 bases, with 17 bases remaining between them. In DNA, the CDR3 is TGTGCCAGCAGCTTACTGGTGGGAACAGGTCCCACAGATACGCAGTATTTT. Translated, it gives CASSLLVGTGPTDTQYF. The full variable domain, with the rest looked up from reference TRBV7-9 and TRBJ2-3, is DTGVSQNPRHKITKRGQNVTFRCDPISEHNRLYWYRQTLGQGPEFLTYFQNEAQLEKSRLLSDRFSAERPKGSFSTLEIQRTEQGDSAMYLCASSLLVGTGPTDTQYFGPGTRLTVL.

A few counts support this clonotype. J is TRBJ1-2 and V is TRBV12-3 or TRBV12-4; tentative D call: TRBD1 (5 bases). The CDR3 is 11 residues long. V lost 6 bases, J lost 10 bases, and 12 bases lay in between. CDR3 nucleotides: TGTGCCAGCAGCCCAGGGAATGACTACACCTTC. Its protein is CASSPGNDYTF.

This clonotype showed up many times. The J gene is TRBJ1-3, the V gene TRBV15, with unresolved D. The CDR3 is 14 residues long. Trimming took 5 bases from V and 0 from J, leaving 8 bases between them. CDR1 and CDR2 (germline): LNHNV, YYDKDF (reference sequence). The CDR3 reads CATSLAGSGNTIYF. CDR3 coding DNA: TGTGCCACCAGCCTGGCGGGCTCTGGAAACACCATATATTTT.

The chain joins TRBV30 to TRBJ2-2; possibly TRBD1 for D (5 bases). V lost 5 bases and J 1 base, leaving 8 bases between the germline ends. The CDR3 extends over 13 amino acids. Germline CDR1 GTSNPN, CDR2 SVGIG (reference sequence). The CDR3 region is CAWARENTGELFF. The CDR3 DNA is TGTGCCTGGGCCAGGGAGAACACCGGGGAGCTGTTTTTT.

The V gene is TRBV20-1, the J gene TRBJ2-7, with TRBD1 as a possible D gene (6 bases). Per germline, CDR1 DFQATT and CDR2 SNEGSKA (reference sequence). Trimming pared 1 base from V and 3 bases from J, leaving 10 bases between. The CDR3 covers 13 residues. The CDR3 nucleotides are TGCAGTGCTAGAGCAGGGGTGAGCTACGAGCAGTACGTC. It translates to CSARAGVSYEQYV.

In its sample, this clonotype was seen a few times. The chain employs TRBV20-1 and TRBJ2-2, with TRBD1 identical over 7 bases. The CDR3 has 12 amino acids. J was trimmed by 10 bases and V by 6 bases; bases with no gene match: 8. Germline CDR1 reads DFQATT; CDR2 reads SNEGSKA (reference sequence). This CDR3 reads CSAQQGMEELFF. CDR3 DNA: TGCAGTGCACAACAGGGGATGGAGGAGCTGTTTTTT.

This rearrangement joins TRBV5-1 to TRBJ2-1, with 12 nucleotides matching TRBD2. The CDR3 loop spans 18 amino acids. Trimming cost V 0 bases and J 2 bases; bases outside gene matches: 6. Germline-derived CDR1 and CDR2 are SGHRS and YFSETQ. Written as DNA, the CDR3 is TGCGCCAGCAGCTTGGCTCCTAGCGGGGGGGGAACCTACAATGAGCAGTTCTTC. Translated: CASSLAPSGGGTYNEQFF.

J is TRBJ2-2 and V is TRBV5-1; D is perhaps TRBD2 (6 bases). Germline V CDR1 and CDR2: SGHRS, YFSETQ. The length of the CDR3 is 15 residues. Between the trimmed V and J ends, which lost 1 base and 6 bases, there was a span of 13 bases. The CDR3 DNA is TGCGCCAGCAGCTTGCTAGTTGGGAGGTCCGGGGAGCTGTTTTTT. This codes for CASSLLVGRSGELFF. The variable domain in full, completed from reference TRBV5-1 and TRBJ2-2, reads KAGVTQTPRYLIKTRGQQVTLSCSPISGHRSVSWYQQTPGQGLQFLFEYFSETQRNKGNFPGRFSGRQFSNSRSEMNVSTLELGDSALYLCASSLLVGRSGELFFGEGSRLTVL.

This clonotype showed up just a few times. The V gene is TRBV6-5, the J gene TRBJ2-1, with TRBD1 matching 9 bases. Germline trimming cut 0 bases from V and 8 bases from J; bases unmatched to any gene: 8. The CDR3 extends over 16 amino acids. Germline assignment: CDR1 MNHEY and CDR2 SVGAGI. The DNA for the CDR3 is TGTGCCAGCAGTTACTCGACAGGACAGGGGTTCCATGAGCAGTTCTTC. Translating gives CASSYSTGQGFHEQFF.

The V gene is TRBV9, the J gene TRBJ2-1; perhaps TRBD1 as D (6 bases). The CDR3 runs 14 residues. V was shortened by 3 bases and J by 5 bases, with 12 bases between the two germline ends. CDR1 is SGDLS and CDR2 is YYNGEE in the germline V gene. CDR3 in amino acids: CASSEGDGNNEQFF. CDR3 coding DNA: TGTGCCAGCAGCGAGGGGGACGGGAACAATGAGCAGTTCTTC. The whole variable domain, filled in from reference TRBV9 and TRBJ2-1, reads DSGVTQTPKHLITATGQRVTLRCSPRSGDLSVYWYQQSLDQGLQFLIQYYNGEERAKGNILERFSAQQFPDLHSELNLSSLELGDSALYFCASSEGDGNNEQFFGPGTRLTVL.

CDR3 DNA sequence: TGCAGTGCTAGGGGTAGACTGGGCGAGCAGTACGTC. This gives the protein CSARGRLGEQYV. V is TRBV20-1 and J is TRBJ2-7; no definite D call. Germline V lookup: CDR1 DFQATT, CDR2 SNEGSKA (reference sequence). The V end lost 3 bases, the J end lost 6 bases, and 12 bases lay between the germline ends. The CDR3 loop spans 12 amino acids.

In this sample, this clonotype turned up a few times. V and J are TRBV5-4 and TRBJ2-5, with D tentatively TRBD2 (5 bases). V shed 5 bases and J shed 2 bases, with 10 bases lying between them. The length of the CDR3 is 13 residues. Germline V gene sequence: CDR1 SGHNT, CDR2 YYREEE (reference sequence). The CDR3 bases are TGTGCCAGCAGACTTGAGGGACAAGAGACCCAGTACTTC. Translation gives CASRLEGQETQYF.

The chain couples TRBV5-1 to TRBJ1-1; a weak D match, TRBD1 (6 bases). Germline loops: CDR1 SGHRS, CDR2 YFSETQ. Trimming shortened V by 3 bases and J by 7 bases, and 16 bases separated the two germline ends. CDR3 length: 14 residues. DNA for the CDR3: TGCGCCAGCAGCTCCACCGGGACAATTCTTGAAGCTTTCTTT. It encodes CASSSTGTILEAFF.

V is TRBV7-2 and J is TRBJ1-1; D uncertain. Germline loops: CDR1 SGHTA, CDR2 FQGNSA. This CDR3 region has 17 residues. With 2 bases removed from V and 1 base from J, the gap between germline ends came to 17 bases. In DNA, the CDR3 is TGTGCCAGCAGCTTACAATTTCAGCGCGAACAGAACACTGAAGCTTTCTTT. Amino acid sequence: CASSLQFQREQNTEAFF.